The clone carrying this T cell receptor (beta chain) was observed a few times. The sample originates from a study of blood T cell repertoires in COVID-19. Turning to the study itself: Both acute and convalescent COVID-19 samples were obtained from the United States, Italy and Spain. PBMCs, B-cell-depleted T cells, or T cells were the source of the cDNA or gDNA that made up the material.

In the authors' methods: How many nucleated cells were present was estimated from reference gene primer amplification. Assay: immunoSEQ multiplex PCR; the TCRdb copy retains only in-frame clones and omits some. V and J calls and clone size follow that table, whereas D and trimming were derived from the DNA. The table has some 11,000 clones, approximately 70% seen once. Germline CDR1 is SGHAT and CDR2 is FQNNGV. V lost 5 bases to trimming and J lost 0 bases, with 11 bases between them. The CDR3 runs to 14 residues. The sequencing input was peripheral blood. The chain couples TRBV11-2 to TRBJ2-7; D remains ambiguous. The receptor was derived from a human donor in a cohort sampled during active COVID-19. The CDR3 here is CASSPARSSYEQYF. CDR3 nucleotide sequence: TGTGCCAGCAGCCCGGCGAGGAGCTCCTACGAGCAGTACTTC.